This is a list of T cell receptor beta chains from one sample in a study of identical twins. TCRdb re-analysed the 5' RACE reads in MiXCR, keeping a single row per CDR3 protein. The data show about 720,000 distinct CDR3 sequences, about 9.4% seen once. The sample also formed part of further work on yellow fever vaccine responses in identical twins.

The sample taken for sequencing was PBMCs. The source of these receptors is a woman between 18 and 29 years old in good health. The CDR3 runs from the conserved cysteine through the conserved F or W. D genes are given only for firm matches. Clone size, where shown, is once, few, many, or a class for clones that have expanded.

CASSLGLAGVPFKNEQYF | TGTGCCAGCAGCTTAGGACTAGCGGGGGTCCCGTTCAAGAACGAGCAGTACTTC | TRBJ2-7 | few | TRBD2 | TRBV11-2
CASSYLAQTQYF | TGTGCCAGCAGTTACCTCGCCCAAACGCAGTATTTT | TRBJ2-3 | few | - | TRBV6-2/TRBV6-3
CASSLARYTEAFF | TGTGCCAGCAGCTTAGCTAGGTACACTGAAGCTTTCTTT | TRBJ1-1 | many | - | TRBV7-2
CASRPPGDRGYEQYF | TGTGCCAGCAGACCGCCGGGGGACAGGGGCTACGAGCAGTACTTC | TRBJ2-7 | - | TRBD1 | TRBV6-1
CASSLRHSPYEQYF | TGTGCCAGCAGCTTGAGGCATTCGCCCTACGAGCAGTACTTC | TRBJ2-7 | - | - | TRBV5-6
CSAAGTATYNEQFF | TGCAGCGCAGCCGGGACAGCGACGTACAATGAGCAGTTCTTC | TRBJ2-1 | - | TRBD1 | TRBV29-1
CSARAPTSGVAYEQYF | TGCAGTGCTAGAGCTCCGACTAGCGGGGTGGCCTACGAGCAGTACTTC | TRBJ2-7 | few | TRBD2 | TRBV20-1
CASSPDPAVEAFF | TGTGCCAGCAGCCCGGACCCGGCGGTCGAAGCTTTCTTT | TRBJ1-1 | few | - | TRBV14
CASSLGGGLAGGFYEQYF | TGTGCCAGCAGTTTAGGGGGAGGGCTAGCGGGAGGGTTCTACGAGCAGTACTTC | TRBJ2-7 | - | TRBD2 | TRBV28
CASSDWGTGELFF | TGTGCCAGCAGTGACTGGGGGACCGGGGAGCTGTTTTTT | TRBJ2-2 | many | - | TRBV6-2/TRBV6-3
CASSLNSPGELFF | TGTGCCAGCAGTTTAAACAGCCCCGGGGAGCTGTTTTTT | TRBJ2-2 | few | - | TRBV28
CASSLGGVTAWNEKLFF | TGTGCCAGCAGCTTAGGCGGGGTGACAGCGTGGAATGAAAAACTGTTTTTT | TRBJ1-4 | many | - | TRBV7-9
CASSPRIGLAGAIYNEQFF | TGTGCCAGCAGCCCGAGAATCGGACTAGCGGGGGCTATATACAATGAGCAGTTCTTC | TRBJ2-1 | - | TRBD2 | TRBV3-1
CASTEGGVNQPQHF | TGTGCCAGCACCGAGGGGGGGGTCAATCAGCCCCAGCATTTT | TRBJ1-5 | many | - | TRBV12-3/TRBV12-4
CASSPGGLAENTDTQYF | TGTGCCAGCAGTCCCGGTGGGCTAGCGGAAAACACAGATACGCAGTATTTT | TRBJ2-3 | many | TRBD2 | TRBV12-3/TRBV12-4
CSVDRGLIGGYTF | TGCAGCGTTGACAGGGGGCTAATAGGTGGCTACACCTTC | TRBJ1-2 | many | TRBD1 | TRBV29-1
CASSLEWGGYEQYF | TGTGCCAGCAGCTTAGAATGGGGGGGGTACGAGCAGTACTTC | TRBJ2-7 | - | TRBD2 | TRBV7-2
CASSRTGGELFF | TGTGCCAGCAGTCGGACGGGAGGGGAGCTGTTTTTT | TRBJ2-2 | many | - | TRBV12-3/TRBV12-4
CATSDPAWDEQFF | TGTGCCACCAGTGACCCTGCCTGGGATGAGCAGTTCTTC | TRBJ2-1 | - | - | TRBV24-1
CSVAENTDTQYF | TGCAGCGTTGCCGAGAACACAGATACGCAGTATTTT | TRBJ2-3 | few | - | TRBV29-1
CASSPETGSSNQPQHF | TGTGCCAGCAGCCCTGAGACAGGGAGTAGCAATCAGCCCCAGCATTTT | TRBJ1-5 | - | TRBD1 | TRBV2
CASSQWDYTDTQYF | TGTGCCAGCAGCCAGTGGGATTACACAGATACGCAGTATTTT | TRBJ2-3 | many | - | TRBV7-3
CAIAETDLQETQYF | TGTGCCATAGCGGAAACTGATCTTCAAGAGACCCAGTACTTC | TRBJ2-5 | few | - | TRBV28
CASSAIQGRSPLHF | TGTGCCAGCAGCGCTATACAGGGCCGGTCACCCCTCCACTTT | TRBJ1-6 | - | - | TRBV11-2
CATSSSETGELFF | TGTGCCACCAGTAGCAGTGAAACCGGGGAGCTGTTTTTT | TRBJ2-2 | medium-sized | - | TRBV15
CATSDLTSGRETQYF | TGTGCCACCAGTGACCTGACTAGCGGGCGGGAGACCCAGTACTTC | TRBJ2-5 | few | TRBD2 | TRBV24-1
CASNRASTDTQYF | TGTGCCAGCAACAGGGCTTCCACAGATACGCAGTATTTT | TRBJ2-3 | many | - | TRBV12-3/TRBV12-4
CAISAGTSGSYEQYF | TGTGCCATCAGTGCCGGGACTAGCGGCTCCTACGAGCAGTACTTC | TRBJ2-7 | many | TRBD2 | TRBV10-3
CASSSDGGTPYNEQFF | TGTGCCAGCAGCTCCGATGGCGGGACCCCCTACAATGAGCAGTTCTTC | TRBJ2-1 | many | - | TRBV7-2
CASKIHNQETQYF | TGTGCCAGCAAAATACACAACCAAGAGACCCAGTACTTC | TRBJ2-5 | many | - | TRBV27
CSASRDRDTGELFF | TGCAGCGCCTCAAGGGACAGGGACACCGGGGAGCTGTTTTTT | TRBJ2-2 | many | TRBD1 | TRBV29-1
CSVEDTGDNEQFF | TGCAGCGTTGAAGATACAGGGGACAATGAGCAGTTCTTC | TRBJ2-1 | - | TRBD1 | TRBV29-1
CASSLYGANVLTF | TGTGCCAGCAGTTTATATGGGGCCAACGTCCTGACTTTC | TRBJ2-6 | many | - | TRBV12-3/TRBV12-4
CASDPAGITGYTF | TGTGCCAGCGACCCTGCGGGGATTACTGGCTACACCTTC | TRBJ1-2 | many | - | TRBV28
CASSLFRQNNEQFF | TGTGCCAGCAGTTTATTTCGGCAGAACAATGAGCAGTTCTTC | TRBJ2-1 | few | - | TRBV27
CASTFGTANARGETQYF | TGTGCCAGCACCTTCGGGACAGCCAATGCTAGGGGAGAGACCCAGTACTTC | TRBJ2-5 | many | TRBD1 | TRBV7-8
CAWSVDGAKEQYF | TGTGCCTGGAGTGTTGACGGTGCTAAGGAGCAGTACTTC | TRBJ2-7 | few | - | TRBV30